The 10 T cell receptor beta chains below were found in one sample sequenced in a study of cytomegalovirus exposure and HLA in healthy donors (dated by TCRdb to about 2017). Libraries were prepared through the immunoSEQ multiplex PCR assay. The multiplex PCR relied on a mix of 60 forward primers for TCR Vbeta segments and 13 reverse primers for TCR Jbeta segments. TCRdb stores this immuneACCESS table with in-frame sequences only. Part of the clones is absent; in the studies checked, under half of the shortfall reflects unresolved V genes, and no reason is known for the rest. For this sample the table gives more than 80,000 clones, of which more than 50% were detected only once. The ten most abundant clones make up 15% of the sample. The source material was PBMCs. The origin of the receptors is a woman in her thirties or forties in good health and CMV-seropositive.

V gene TRBV6-1 combines with J gene TRBJ1-2; 9 bases are shared with TRBD1. This CDR3 spans 14 amino acids. Trimming removed 5 bases from V and 8 bases from J; junction bases left unmatched: 9. CDR1 is MNHNS, CDR2 SASEGT, per germline. In DNA form, the CDR3 reads TGTGCCAGCAGTTCCGGACAGGGGTCTGGAGGCTACACCTTC. Protein product: CASSSGQGSGGYTF.

This chain uses TRBV6-5 with TRBJ2-3; TRBD1 agrees at 7 bases. V was clipped by 2 bases and J by 4 bases; unmatched bases: 3. Germline CDR1 MNHEY, CDR2 SVGAGI. This CDR3 comprises 14 residues. In nucleotides, the CDR3 is TGTGCCAGCAGTTACGACACAGGGGCAGATACGCAGTATTTT. Protein sequence: CASSYDTGADTQYF.

The sample holds a few counts of this clone. The chain has TRBV19 and TRBJ2-1; TRBD2 matches at 8 bases. Trimming cost V 3 bases and J 10 bases; bases outside gene matches: 11. Germline lookup yields CDR1 LNHDA and CDR2 SQIVND (reference sequence). This CDR3 region has 15 residues. DNA of the CDR3: TGTGCCAGTAGTATCTCGGGAGGGGCCCCGAAAGAGCAGTTCTTC. Translated, it gives CASSISGGAPKEQFF.

Concerning this clone: At one end the junction does not follow the germline gene, possibly because of a read error. This chain connects TRBV7-8 to TRBJ1-2; 7 positions agree with TRBD1. The CDR3 has 15 amino acids. Germline-derived CDR1 and CDR2 are SGHVS and FQNEAQ. In DNA form, the CDR3 reads TGTGCCAGCAGCTTAGCCCGGGACAGAAGCCTATCGATTCCATTC. It specifies CASSLARDRSLSIPF.

The chain links TRBV13 to TRBJ2-4, with a tentative D call TRBD2 (6 bases). The CDR3 extends over 12 amino acids. The V end was cut by 8 bases, the J end by 4 bases, with 9 bases between. Germline V gene sequence: CDR1 PRHDT, CDR2 FYEKMQ (reference sequence). The chain's CDR3 is CASGLSKNIQYF. The CDR3 DNA follows: TGTGCCAGCGGACTATCTAAAAACATTCAGTACTTC.

This sequence joins TRBV7-7 and TRBJ2-1; TRBD2 might be the D (5 bases). Germline values: CDR1 SSHAT, CDR2 FNYEAQ (reference sequence). The germline V and J ends were trimmed by 5 bases and 6 bases, with 23 bases remaining between them. This CDR3 has 17 amino acids. CDR3 loop: CASSPRGSGNSGNEQFF. The CDR3 DNA reads TGTGCCAGCAGCCCGCGCGGTTCCGGGAACTCCGGCAATGAGCAGTTCTTC.

The sample holds a few counts of this clone. The chain recombines TRBV7-9 with TRBJ2-7; 8 bases match TRBD2. The junction had 11 bases not matched to a gene; V was cut back by 4 bases and J by 3 bases. Per germline, CDR1 SEHNR and CDR2 FQNEAQ (reference sequence). CDR3 length: 16 amino acids. The CDR3 DNA follows: TGTGCCAGCAGCTCTTCGCTCGGGAGGGTGAGCTACGAGCAGTACTTC. Translated: CASSSSLGRVSYEQYF.

The sample holds a few counts of this clone. The V and J genes are TRBV7-9 and TRBJ2-5, with D perhaps matching TRBD2 (6 bases). V gave up 2 bases and J gave up 0 bases, with 16 bases separating them. CDR3 length: 17 residues. From germline, CDR1 is SEHNR and CDR2 FQNEAQ (reference sequence). CDR3 residues: CASSLTGDRKYQETQYF. CDR3 DNA sequence: TGTGCCAGCAGCTTAACGGGGGATCGAAAGTACCAAGAGACCCAGTACTTC.

The rearrangement joins TRBV5-1 to TRBJ2-5, with 9 bases lining up with TRBD1. The J call may be in error: the DNA end matches TRBJ2-7 better. CDR1 and CDR2 from the germline V gene are SGHRS and YFSETQ. This CDR3 has 15 amino acids. CDR3 sequence reads: CASSLEGTGNYEQYF. In DNA, the CDR3 is TGCGCCAGCAGCTTGGAGGGGACAGGGAACTACGAGCAGTACTTC.

The chain links TRBV5-1 to TRBJ1-2; D is undetermined. Trimming took off 3 bases at V and 13 bases at J, with 16 bases between the two ends. The length of the CDR3 is 12 residues. CDR1 and CDR2 (germline): SGHRS, YFSETQ. CDR3 DNA: TGCGCCAGCAGCTCCACTCTTCATGACTGCACCTTC. Its translation: CASSSTLHDCTF.